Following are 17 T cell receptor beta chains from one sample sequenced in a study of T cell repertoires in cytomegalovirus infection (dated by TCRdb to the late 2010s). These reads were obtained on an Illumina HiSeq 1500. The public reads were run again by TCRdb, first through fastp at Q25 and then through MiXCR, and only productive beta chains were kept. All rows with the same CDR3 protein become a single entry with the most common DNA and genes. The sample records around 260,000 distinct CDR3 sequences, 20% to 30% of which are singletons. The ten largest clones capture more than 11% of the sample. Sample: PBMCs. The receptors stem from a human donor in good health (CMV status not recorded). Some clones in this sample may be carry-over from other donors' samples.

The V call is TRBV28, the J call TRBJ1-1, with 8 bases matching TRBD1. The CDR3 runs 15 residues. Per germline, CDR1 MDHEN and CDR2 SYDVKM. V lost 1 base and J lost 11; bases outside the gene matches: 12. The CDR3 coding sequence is TGTGCCAGCAGTTTATTAGGAACAGGGGGAACCGAGGCTTTCTTT. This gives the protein CASSLLGTGGTEAFF. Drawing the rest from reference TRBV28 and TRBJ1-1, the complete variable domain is DVKVTQSSRYLVKRTGEKVFLECVQDMDHENMFWYRQDPGLGLRLIYFSYDVKMKEKGDIPEGYSVSREKKERFSLILESASTNQTSMYLCASSLLGTGGTEAFFGQGTRLTVV.

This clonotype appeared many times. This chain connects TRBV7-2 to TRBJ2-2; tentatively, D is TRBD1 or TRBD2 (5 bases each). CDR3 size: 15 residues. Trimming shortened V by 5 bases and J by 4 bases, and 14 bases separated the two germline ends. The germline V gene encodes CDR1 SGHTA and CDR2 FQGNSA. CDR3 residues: CASSRGTAGTGELFF. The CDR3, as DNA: TGTGCCAGCAGCCGAGGGACGGCGGGCACCGGGGAGCTGTTTTTT.

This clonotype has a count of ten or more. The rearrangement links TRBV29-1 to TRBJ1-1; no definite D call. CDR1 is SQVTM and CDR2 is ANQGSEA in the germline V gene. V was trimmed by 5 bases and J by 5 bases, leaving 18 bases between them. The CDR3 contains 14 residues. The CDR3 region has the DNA TGCAGCGTTAAAAACCGTGTCCCGGGTACTGAAGCTTTCTTT. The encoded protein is CSVKNRVPGTEAFF.

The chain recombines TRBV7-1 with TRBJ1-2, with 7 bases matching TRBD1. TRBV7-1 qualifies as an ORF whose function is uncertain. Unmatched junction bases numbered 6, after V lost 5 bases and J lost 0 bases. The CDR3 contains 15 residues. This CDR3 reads CASSGRQGTNYGYTF. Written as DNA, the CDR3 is TGTGCCAGCAGCGGACGACAGGGCACTAACTATGGCTACACCTTC.

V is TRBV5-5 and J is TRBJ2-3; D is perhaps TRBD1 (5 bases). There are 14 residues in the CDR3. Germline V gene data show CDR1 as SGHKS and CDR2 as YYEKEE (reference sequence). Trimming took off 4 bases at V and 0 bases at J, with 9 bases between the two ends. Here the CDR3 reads CASSPRQSTDTQYF. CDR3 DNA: TGTGCCAGCAGCCCGAGACAGAGCACAGATACGCAGTATTTT. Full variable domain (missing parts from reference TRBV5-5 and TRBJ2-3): DAGVTQSPTHLIKTRGQQVTLRCSPISGHKSVSWYQQVLGQGPQFIFQYYEKEERGRGNFPDRFSARQFPNYSSELNVNALLLGDSALYLCASSPRQSTDTQYFGPGTRLTVL.

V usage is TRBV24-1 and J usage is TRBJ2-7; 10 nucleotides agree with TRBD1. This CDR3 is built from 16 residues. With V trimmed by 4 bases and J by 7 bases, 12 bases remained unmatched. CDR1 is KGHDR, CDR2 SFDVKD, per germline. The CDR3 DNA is TGTGCCACCAGTGAGCACCCCGGGACAGGGGATTATGAGCAGTACTTC. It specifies CATSEHPGTGDYEQYF.

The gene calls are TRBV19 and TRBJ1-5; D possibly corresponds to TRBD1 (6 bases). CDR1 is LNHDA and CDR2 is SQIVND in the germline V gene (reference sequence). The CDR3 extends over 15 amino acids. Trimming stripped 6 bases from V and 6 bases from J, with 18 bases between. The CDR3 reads CASRKRGQGSQPQHF. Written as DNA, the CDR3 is TGTGCCAGTAGGAAGAGGGGCCAGGGGTCTCAGCCCCAGCATTTT. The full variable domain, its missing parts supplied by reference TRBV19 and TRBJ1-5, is DGGITQSPKYLFRKEGQNVTLSCEQNLNHDAMYWYRQDPGQGLRLIYYSQIVNDFQKGDIAEGYSVSREKKESFPLTVTSAQKNPTAFYLCASRKRGQGSQPQHFGDGTRLSIL.

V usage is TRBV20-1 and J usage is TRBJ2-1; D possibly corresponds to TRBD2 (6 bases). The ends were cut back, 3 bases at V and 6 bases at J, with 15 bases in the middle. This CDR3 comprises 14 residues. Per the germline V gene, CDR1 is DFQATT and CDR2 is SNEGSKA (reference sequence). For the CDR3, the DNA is TGCAGTGCTAGGAGTCTAGCGAGCGCCAATGAGCAGTTCTTC. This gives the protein CSARSLASANEQFF.

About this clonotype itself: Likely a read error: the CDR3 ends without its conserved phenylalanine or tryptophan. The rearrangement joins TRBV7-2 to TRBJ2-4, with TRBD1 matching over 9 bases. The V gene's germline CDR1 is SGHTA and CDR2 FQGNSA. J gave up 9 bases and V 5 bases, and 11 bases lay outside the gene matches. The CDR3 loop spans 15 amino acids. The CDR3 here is CASSGQQGAGAIQYL. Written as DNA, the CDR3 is TGTGCCAGCAGCGGACAACAGGGGGCTGGGGCCATTCAGTACCTC.

In nucleotides, the CDR3 is TGCAGTGCTAGAAGCCTAGCGGGTGACAATGAGCAGTTCTTC. It yields the protein CSARSLAGDNEQFF. The chain recombines TRBV20-1 with TRBJ2-1; TRBD2 matches 8 bases. Germline CDR1 reads DFQATT; CDR2 reads SNEGSKA (reference sequence). The CDR3 is made up of 14 amino acids. With 2 bases clipped from V and 5 bases from J, the junction kept 5 bases outside the gene matches.

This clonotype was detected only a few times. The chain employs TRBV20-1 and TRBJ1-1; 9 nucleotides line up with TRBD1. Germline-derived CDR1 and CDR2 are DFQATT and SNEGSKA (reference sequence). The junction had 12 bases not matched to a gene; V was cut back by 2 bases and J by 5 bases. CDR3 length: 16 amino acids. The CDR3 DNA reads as TGCAGTGCTAGAAACCCGGGACAGGGAACTGAGACTGAAGCTTTCTTT. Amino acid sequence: CSARNPGQGTETEAFF.

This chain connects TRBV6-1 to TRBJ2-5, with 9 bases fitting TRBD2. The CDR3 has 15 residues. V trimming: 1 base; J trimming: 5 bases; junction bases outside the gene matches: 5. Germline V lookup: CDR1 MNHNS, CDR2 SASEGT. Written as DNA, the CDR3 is TGTGCCAGCAGTGAAGTCCTAGCGGGACTTGAGACCCAGTACTTC. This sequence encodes CASSEVLAGLETQYF.

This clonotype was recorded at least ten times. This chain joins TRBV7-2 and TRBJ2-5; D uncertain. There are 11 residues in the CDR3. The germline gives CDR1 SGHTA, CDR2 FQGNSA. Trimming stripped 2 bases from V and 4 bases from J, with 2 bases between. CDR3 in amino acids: CASSLTETQYF. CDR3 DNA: TGTGCCAGCAGCTTAACAGAGACCCAGTACTTC.

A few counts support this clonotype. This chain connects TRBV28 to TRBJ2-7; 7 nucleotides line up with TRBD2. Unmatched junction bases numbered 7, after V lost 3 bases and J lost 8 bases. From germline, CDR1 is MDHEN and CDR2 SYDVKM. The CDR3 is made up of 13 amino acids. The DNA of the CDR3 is TGTGCCAGCAGTTTGCGGGAGCCTACGAAGCAGTACTTC. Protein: CASSLREPTKQYF.

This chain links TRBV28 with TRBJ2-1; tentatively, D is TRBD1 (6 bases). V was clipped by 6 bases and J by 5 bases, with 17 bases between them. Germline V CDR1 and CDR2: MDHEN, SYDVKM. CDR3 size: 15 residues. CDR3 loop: CASRGQTAGDNEQFF. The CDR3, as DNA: TGTGCCAGCAGAGGACAGACAGCAGGGGACAATGAGCAGTTCTTC.

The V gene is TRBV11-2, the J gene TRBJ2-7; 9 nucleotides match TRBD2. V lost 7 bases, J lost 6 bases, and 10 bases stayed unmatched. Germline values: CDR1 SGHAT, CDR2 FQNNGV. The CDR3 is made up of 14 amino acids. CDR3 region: CASIPGSGRVEQYF. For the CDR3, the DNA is TGTGCCAGCATCCCGGGTAGCGGGAGAGTCGAGCAGTACTTC.

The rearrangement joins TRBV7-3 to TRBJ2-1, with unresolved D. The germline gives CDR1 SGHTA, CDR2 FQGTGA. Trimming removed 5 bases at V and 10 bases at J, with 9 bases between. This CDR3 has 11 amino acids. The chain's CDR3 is CASSRTGEQFF. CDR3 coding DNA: TGTGCCAGCAGCCGAACCGGGGAGCAGTTCTTC. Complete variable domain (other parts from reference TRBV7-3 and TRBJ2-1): GAGVSQTPSNKVTEKGKYVELRCDPISGHTALYWYRQSLGQGPEFLIYFQGTGAADDSGLPNDRFFAVRPEGSVSTLKIQRTERGDSAVYLCASSRTGEQFFGPGTRLTVL.